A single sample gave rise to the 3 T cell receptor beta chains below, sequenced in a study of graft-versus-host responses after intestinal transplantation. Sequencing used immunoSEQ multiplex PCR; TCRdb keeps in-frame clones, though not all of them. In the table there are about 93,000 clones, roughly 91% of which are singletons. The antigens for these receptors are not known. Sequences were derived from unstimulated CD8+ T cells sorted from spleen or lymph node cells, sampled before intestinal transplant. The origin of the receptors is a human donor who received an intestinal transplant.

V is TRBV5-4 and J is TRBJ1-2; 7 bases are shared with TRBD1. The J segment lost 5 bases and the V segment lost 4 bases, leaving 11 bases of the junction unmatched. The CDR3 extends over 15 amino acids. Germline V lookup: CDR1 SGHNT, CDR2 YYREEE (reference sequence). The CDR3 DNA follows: TGTGCCAGCAGCCCTATAGACAGGGACCCGTATGGCTACACCTTC. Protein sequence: CASSPIDRDPYGYTF. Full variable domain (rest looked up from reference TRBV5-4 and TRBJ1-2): ETGVTQSPTHLIKTRGQQVTLRCSSQSGHNTVSWYQQALGQGPQFIFQYYREEENGRGNFPPRFSGLQFPNYSSELNVNALELDDSALYLCASSPIDRDPYGYTFGSGTRLTVV.

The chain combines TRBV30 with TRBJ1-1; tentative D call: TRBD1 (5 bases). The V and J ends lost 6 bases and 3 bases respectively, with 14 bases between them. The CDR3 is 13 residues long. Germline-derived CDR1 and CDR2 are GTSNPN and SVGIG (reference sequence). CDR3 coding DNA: TGTGCCTGCACCGGACCGGGGGACACTGAAGCTTTCTTT. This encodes CACTGPGDTEAFF.

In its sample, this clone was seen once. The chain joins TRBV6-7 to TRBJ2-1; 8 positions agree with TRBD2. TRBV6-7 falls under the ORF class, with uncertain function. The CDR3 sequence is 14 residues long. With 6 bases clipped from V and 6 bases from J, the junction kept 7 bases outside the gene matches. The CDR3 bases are TGTGCCAGCAGGCGGGGACTAGTCTCCAATGAGCAGTTCTTC. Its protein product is CASRRGLVSNEQFF.